Below, 15 T cell receptor beta chains from the same sample are listed, as sequenced in a study of identical twins. TCRdb itself ran the 5' RACE reads through MiXCR, one entry per CDR3 protein. The sample has around 280,000 distinct CDR3 sequences; less than 9% are singletons. Another study also made use of these data, one on yellow fever vaccine responses in identical twins.

The sequenced material came from memory (CD45RO+) T cells sorted from blood. The receptors shown here come from a woman in her late teens or twenties in good health.

This clonotype was seen many times. The genes are TRBV3-1 and TRBJ2-1, with D tentatively TRBD1 or TRBD2 (6 bases each). V lost 4 bases to trimming and J lost 3 bases, with 13 bases between them. The germline V gene has CDR1 LGHDT and CDR2 YNNKEL (reference sequence). The CDR3 consists of 15 residues. Here the CDR3 reads CASSPVEGGYNEQFF. CDR3 coding DNA: TGTGCCAGCAGCCCCGTCGAGGGGGGCTACAATGAGCAGTTCTTC.

J is TRBJ1-1 and V is TRBV3-1, with 7 nucleotides matching TRBD1. The CDR3 sequence is 13 residues long. V was pared by 10 bases and J by 4 bases, with 9 bases of the junction left unmatched. Per germline, CDR1 LGHDT and CDR2 YNNKEL (reference sequence). For the CDR3, the DNA is TGTGCCACTTCGAGGGGGCCGGGCACTGAAGCTTTCTTT. It specifies CATSRGPGTEAFF. Full variable domain (rest looked up from reference TRBV3-1 and TRBJ1-1): DTAVSQTPKYLVTQMGNDKSIKCEQNLGHDTMYWYKQDSKKFLKIMFSYNNKELIINETVPNRFSPKSPDKAHLNLHINSLELGDSAVYFCATSRGPGTEAFFGQGTRLTVV.

In the case of this clonotype: One end of the junction does not line up with germline, which may come from a read error. The rearrangement links TRBV7-8 to TRBJ2-3; 9 bases fit TRBD2. The CDR3 has 11 amino acids. The germline gives CDR1 SGHVS, CDR2 FQNEAQ. CDR3 residues: CAGGGGDTQYF. DNA for the CDR3: TGCGCGGGGGGGGGCGGGGATACGCAGTATTTT.

This clonotype was observed many times. The chain joins TRBV5-1 to TRBJ2-5, with D perhaps being TRBD1 or TRBD2 (5 bases each). Trimming left V 7 bases short and J 3 bases short, with 16 bases between. This CDR3 is built from 14 residues. Germline CDR1 is SGHRS and CDR2 is YFSETQ. This chain's CDR3 is CASGRAGGKETQYF. CDR3 nucleotide sequence: TGCGCCAGCGGCCGCGCTGGGGGAAAAGAGACCCAGTACTTC.

The sample holds a few counts of this clonotype. The rearrangement joins TRBV20-1 to TRBJ2-5, with a possible D match to TRBD1 (6 bases). The germline V gene encodes CDR1 DFQATT and CDR2 SNEGSKA (reference sequence). V lost 3 bases and J 2 bases, leaving 16 bases between the germline ends. The CDR3 is made up of 15 amino acids. The DNA for the CDR3 is TGCAGTGCTAGCCTTACTAGGGGGTCTCAAGAGACCCAGTACTTC. It encodes CSASLTRGSQETQYF.

The chain combines TRBV5-1 with TRBJ2-5; D remains unclear. The germline gives CDR1 SGHRS, CDR2 YFSETQ. Trimming pared 4 bases from V and 2 bases from J, leaving 6 bases between. The CDR3 totals 12 residues. The CDR3 DNA follows: TGCGCCAGCAGCACGGCTCAAGAGACCCAGTACTTC. This translates into CASSTAQETQYF.

This clonotype showed up just a few times. The CDR3: CASSPRQGANNEQFF. The CDR3, as DNA: TGCGCCAGCAGCCCCCGACAGGGGGCTAACAATGAGCAGTTCTTC. The genes are TRBV5-1 and TRBJ2-1; TRBD1 agrees at 10 bases. Germline V gene sequence: CDR1 SGHRS, CDR2 YFSETQ. The CDR3 totals 15 residues. V lost 4 bases and J lost 5; bases outside the gene matches: 6.

This clonotype appeared many times. This rearrangement joins TRBV9 to TRBJ2-1; unclear D gene. Trimming pared 0 bases from V and 5 bases from J, leaving 9 bases between. Germline CDR1 reads SGDLS; CDR2 reads YYNGEE. The CDR3 has 14 amino acids. The CDR3 DNA follows: TGTGCCAGCAGCGTAGAGGTCTTCAACAATGAGCAGTTCTTC. Its protein is CASSVEVFNNEQFF.

In its sample, this clonotype was seen a few times. J is TRBJ2-5 and V is TRBV20-1, with D hard to call. V was pared by 0 bases and J by 0 bases, with 11 bases between. This CDR3 is built from 15 residues. CDR1 is DFQATT, CDR2 SNEGSKA, per germline (reference sequence). The CDR3 sequence is CSARDHARYQETQYF. The DNA of the CDR3 is TGCAGTGCTAGAGATCATGCTCGGTACCAAGAGACCCAGTACTTC.

The V gene is TRBV7-3, the J gene TRBJ2-5; D uncertain. From germline, CDR1 is SGHTA and CDR2 FQGTGA. V lost 3 bases and J 5 bases, leaving 10 bases between the germline ends. This CDR3 region has 13 residues. The chain's CDR3 is CASSFGVGETQYF. CDR3 nucleotides: TGTGCCAGCAGCTTTGGCGTGGGGGAGACCCAGTACTTC.

This clonotype was seen more than once but under ten times. The CDR3, as DNA: TGTGCCACGTCAGAAGGGGGGTACGAGCAGTACGTC. It codes for CATSEGGYEQYV. This rearrangement joins TRBV10-3 to TRBJ2-7; D is tentatively TRBD1 or TRBD2 (6 bases each). Trimming left V 10 bases short and J 4 bases short, with 14 bases between. Germline V gene sequence: CDR1 ENHRY, CDR2 SYGVKD. The CDR3 sequence is 12 residues long.

The chain has TRBV2 and TRBJ2-7, with D maybe TRBD1 (5 bases). Germline assignment: CDR1 SNHLY and CDR2 FYNNEI. This CDR3 has 13 amino acids. V was pared by 6 bases and J by 4 bases, with 13 bases between. The CDR3 spells CASSPREGYEQYF. For the CDR3, the DNA is TGTGCCAGCAGCCCCAGGGAAGGGTACGAGCAGTACTTC.

The chain links TRBV4-1 to TRBJ2-7, with 10 bases fitting TRBD1. Unmatched junction bases numbered 2, after V lost 2 bases and J lost 4 bases. Germline CDR1 MGHRA, CDR2 YSYEKL. The CDR3 has 14 amino acids. The CDR3: CASSQPGQGYEQYF. Here the CDR3 DNA reads TGCGCCAGCAGCCAACCGGGACAGGGGTACGAGCAGTACTTC.

This clonotype was seen only a few times. V is TRBV5-6 and J is TRBJ2-4; 7 bases agree with TRBD2. Germline V gene sequence: CDR1 SGHDT, CDR2 YYEEEE. V was clipped by 5 bases and J by 9 bases; unmatched bases: 5. This CDR3 is built from 12 residues. CDR3 loop: CASRRGEGIQYF. DNA of the CDR3: TGTGCCAGCAGGAGAGGGGAGGGCATTCAGTACTTC.

This clonotype appeared many times. This CDR3 is CASSERDEQFF. The CDR3 coding sequence is TGTGCCAGCAGTGAACGAGATGAGCAGTTCTTC. The V and J genes are TRBV2 and TRBJ2-1; D is unresolved. V lost 2 bases and J 8 bases, leaving 4 bases between the germline ends. Germline CDR1 reads SNHLY; CDR2 reads FYNNEI. The CDR3 covers 11 residues.